Each of the 24 T cell receptor beta chains below was sequenced from the same sample in a study of blood T cell repertoires in COVID-19. The table came from immunoSEQ multiplex PCR; TCRdb's copy has only in-frame clones and leaves some out. Found here are 350,000 to 450,000 clones, about 89% of them singletons; the top ten hold 1% to 1.5%. Sequencing was performed on peripheral blood. The receptor source for this set is a man aged 35 to 55 with acute or convalescent COVID-19.

Here the CDR3 DNA reads TGTGCCAGCAGCCCCAACGTGGGGGGAGAACCCCAGTACTTC. Translated, it gives CASSPNVGGEPQYF. The chain couples TRBV9 to TRBJ2-5; TRBD2 is a possible D gene (6 bases). Germline values: CDR1 SGDLS, CDR2 YYNGEE. Trimming shortened V by 4 bases and J by 9 bases, and 19 bases separated the two germline ends. The CDR3 spans 14 residues.

This chain uses TRBV5-1 with TRBJ2-3; 11 bases line up with TRBD2. In germline, CDR1 is SGHRS, CDR2 YFSETQ. V dropped 4 bases and J dropped 0; count of bases not matched to a gene: 10. CDR3 length: 18 amino acids. CDR3 DNA: TGCGCCAGCAGCGGGAGACCTAGCGGGGGGATAAGCACAGATACGCAGTATTTT. Translating gives CASSGRPSGGISTDTQYF.

The gene calls are TRBV19 and TRBJ2-2; 9 bases match TRBD2. The germline V gene encodes CDR1 LNHDA and CDR2 SQIVND (reference sequence). Trimming took 2 bases from V and 5 from J; bases not matched to a gene: 3. The CDR3 spans 15 residues. Here the CDR3 DNA reads TGTGCCAGTAGTATATTTGCGGGAGGGACCGGGGAGCTGTTTTTT. Translated: CASSIFAGGTGELFF.

This chain links TRBV6-5 with TRBJ1-2; no definite D call. Germline CDR1 is MNHEY and CDR2 is SVGAGI. CDR3 length equals 13 residues. V was shortened by 2 bases and J by 6 bases, with 10 bases between the two germline ends. CDR3 residues: CASSYTNYNGYTF. DNA for the CDR3: TGTGCCAGCAGTTACACGAACTATAATGGCTACACCTTC.

The rearrangement joins TRBV6-6 to TRBJ2-4; 8 bases are a match to TRBD1. CDR1 is MNHNY and CDR2 is SVGAGI in the germline V gene (reference sequence). This CDR3 contains 17 residues. V lost 5 bases to trimming and J lost 3 bases; unmatched junction nucleotides: 12. The CDR3 nucleotides read TGTGCCAGCAGTCCACTCCCTTACAGGGGGGACAAAAACATTCAGTACTTC. Translation: CASSPLPYRGDKNIQYF.

This clone was counted a single time. The CDR3 protein is CASGLDPVRGGPDYGYTF. CDR3 in DNA: TGTGCTAGTGGTTTGGACCCGGTTAGGGGGGGCCCGGACTATGGCTACACCTTC. The chain employs TRBV12-5 and TRBJ1-2; D perhaps matches TRBD1 (6 bases). This CDR3 has 18 amino acids. V shed 1 base and J shed 3 bases, with 21 bases lying between them. In germline, CDR1 is LGHNT, CDR2 FRNRAP.

V gene TRBV18 combines with J gene TRBJ2-1; 10 bases align to TRBD2. Germline assignment: CDR1 KGHSH and CDR2 LQKENI. This CDR3 has 15 residues. The V segment lost 6 bases and the J segment 4 bases; nucleotides outside the gene matches: 6. The CDR3 here is CASSVSGGAYNEQFF. CDR3 in DNA: TGTGCCAGCTCTGTGAGCGGGGGGGCTTACAATGAGCAGTTCTTC.

V and J are TRBV30 and TRBJ1-5, with 7 bases aligning to TRBD1. V lost 3 bases to trimming and J lost 5 bases; unmatched junction nucleotides: 4. The CDR3 totals 13 residues. Germline CDR1 reads GTSNPN; CDR2 reads SVGIG (reference sequence). The CDR3 DNA sequence: TGTGCCTGGAGACAGGGGAAGGATCAGCCCCAGCATTTT. This encodes CAWRQGKDQPQHF.

CDR3 nucleotides: TGCAGTGCGGGGGCTGGCTACACCTTC. Translating gives CSAGAGYTF. V gene TRBV20-1 combines with J gene TRBJ1-2; TRBD1 might be the D (6 bases). Germline V gives CDR1 DFQATT, CDR2 SNEGSKA (reference sequence). Trimming took off 6 bases at V and 7 bases at J, with 6 bases between the two ends. This CDR3 spans 9 amino acids.

The chain employs TRBV6-5 and TRBJ1-5, with D hard to call. This CDR3 has 15 residues. Trimming stripped 0 bases from V and 6 bases from J, with 12 bases between. Looked up from germline, CDR1 is MNHEY and CDR2 is SVGAGI. In DNA, the CDR3 is TGTGCCAGCAGTTACTCCGGCCGGGGAGGTCAGCCCCAGCATTTT. It is translated as CASSYSGRGGQPQHF.

This clone was detected once. J is TRBJ1-1 and V is TRBV19, with 9 bases aligning to TRBD1. Germline V gives CDR1 LNHDA, CDR2 SQIVND (reference sequence). This CDR3 has 18 amino acids. V dropped 3 bases and J dropped 1; count of bases not matched to a gene: 12. DNA of the CDR3: TGTGCCAGTAGTATCTTGCCGGGACAGGGTACCGCGAACACTGAAGCTTTCTTT. As protein: CASSILPGQGTANTEAFF.

The chain couples TRBV5-6 to TRBJ2-1; 9 bases are a match to TRBD2. V trimming: 5 bases; J trimming: 9 bases; junction bases outside the gene matches: 9. The CDR3 is made up of 14 amino acids. Germline assignment: CDR1 SGHDT and CDR2 YYEEEE. CDR3 nucleotide sequence: TGTGCCAGCAGGCCGGGACTAGCAGGAGGTGAGCAGTTCTTC. Protein: CASRPGLAGGEQFF.

This chain joins TRBV2 and TRBJ1-2; D not resolved. CDR1 SNHLY and CDR2 FYNNEI come from the germline V gene. CDR3 size: 13 residues. The V gene lost 2 bases and the J gene lost 5 bases, with 9 bases spanning the gap. The CDR3 protein is CASSEPRVYGYTF. The CDR3 DNA follows: TGTGCCAGCAGTGAACCCCGGGTATATGGCTACACCTTC.

This chain joins TRBV3-1 (or the pseudogene TRBV3-2) and TRBJ2-1; perhaps TRBD1 as D (5 bases). This CDR3 is 16 amino acids long. V dropped 0 bases and J dropped 8 bases, with 17 bases sitting between them. Germline values: CDR1 LGHDT, CDR2 YNNKEL (reference sequence). The chain's CDR3 is CASSQERSRAEDEQFF. Here the CDR3 DNA reads TGTGCCAGCAGCCAAGAAAGATCCAGGGCTGAGGATGAGCAGTTCTTC.

The rearrangement uses TRBV5-1 and TRBJ1-4; 7 bases match TRBD1. CDR1 SGHRS and CDR2 YFSETQ come from the germline V gene. This CDR3 comprises 13 residues. J gave up 6 bases and V 5 bases, and 4 bases lay outside the gene matches. The CDR3 bases are TGCGCCAGCAGACAGGGGCCGGATGAAAAACTGTTTTTT. Translation gives CASRQGPDEKLFF.

The V and J genes are TRBV28 and TRBJ1-2; 9 nucleotides align to TRBD1. V lost 4 bases to trimming and J lost 5 bases; unmatched junction nucleotides: 5. Germline V gives CDR1 MDHEN, CDR2 SYDVKM. The CDR3 spans 14 residues. CDR3 DNA sequence: TGTGCCAGCAGTTCCGGACAGGGGACATATGGCTACACCTTC. Protein: CASSSGQGTYGYTF.

Concerning this clone: No DNA is shown, since the ends of the CDR3 on it are uncertain; the CDR3 is the one TCRdb lists. The chain has TRBV2 and TRBJ2-7; TRBD1, the table's D call, was not compared with the DNA. Germline CDR1 reads SNHLY; CDR2 reads FYNNEI. The CDR3 has 18 residues if both end residues are counted. The CDR3 spells CASSEALRARGASDEQYF.

The rearrangement links TRBV12-3 or TRBV12-4 to TRBJ2-7; no definite D call. The ends were cut back, 4 bases at V and 6 bases at J, with 13 bases in the middle. The CDR3 extends over 13 amino acids. As DNA, the CDR3 is TGTGCCAGCAGTTACGTGAGTGATGGCGAGCAGTACTTC. Its translation is CASSYVSDGEQYF.

V gene TRBV4-2 combines with J gene TRBJ2-2; TRBD1 matches at 7 bases. After removal of 3 bases from V and 3 bases from J, the junction contained 7 bases not matched to a gene. The V gene's germline CDR1 is LGHNA and CDR2 YNFKEQ. This CDR3 has 16 amino acids. Here the CDR3 reads CASSHPRDRDTGELFF. The CDR3 DNA is TGTGCCAGCAGCCACCCCCGGGACAGAGACACCGGGGAGCTGTTTTTT.

The chain carries TRBV4-3 and TRBJ2-5; possible D gene TRBD2, 7 bases. Trimming removed 3 bases from V and 1 base from J, with 18 bases in between. CDR3 length: 17 residues. CDR1 and CDR2 from the germline V gene are LGHNA and YSLEER. CDR3 bases: TGCGCCAGCAGCCAGTTTGAGGGGGGGAGAATCCAAGAGACCCAGTACTTC. Its protein product is CASSQFEGGRIQETQYF.

This chain links TRBV6-8 with TRBJ1-2, with D perhaps matching TRBD1 (6 bases). The CDR3 has 12 residues. Per the germline V gene, CDR1 is MNHGY and CDR2 is SAAAGT. V shed 8 bases and J shed 8 bases, with 15 bases lying between them. The CDR3 spells CASPGGQRGYTF. CDR3 nucleotide sequence: TGTGCCAGCCCCGGCGGACAGAGGGGCTACACCTTC.

The chain is built from TRBV5-1 and TRBJ1-3, with TRBD1 matching over 9 bases. With V trimmed by 4 bases and J by 7 bases, 9 bases remained unmatched. From germline, CDR1 is SGHRS and CDR2 YFSETQ. This CDR3 has 15 residues. CDR3 sequence (DNA): TGCGCCAGCAGCGGGGGGACAGGGATCGGCAACACCATATATTTT. It encodes CASSGGTGIGNTIYF.

This clone was detected ten times or more. The chain carries TRBV20-1 and TRBJ1-2; the D is unclear. This CDR3 comprises 12 residues. Looked up from germline, CDR1 is DFQATT and CDR2 is SNEGSKA (reference sequence). V was shortened by 3 bases and J by 2 bases, with 7 bases between the two germline ends. The CDR3 DNA sequence: TGCAGTGCTAGTTACGAGAACTATGGCTACACCTTC. This encodes CSASYENYGYTF.

This clone was recorded only once. J is TRBJ2-3 and V is TRBV19, with 12 bases lining up with TRBD1. V was pared by 7 bases and J by 1 base, with 6 bases of the junction left unmatched. The CDR3 has 16 residues. Germline CDR1 is LNHDA and CDR2 is SQIVND (reference sequence). In DNA, the CDR3 is TGTGCCAGTACAAGGGACAGGGGGCTGGGCACAGATACGCAGTATTTT. As protein: CASTRDRGLGTDTQYF.